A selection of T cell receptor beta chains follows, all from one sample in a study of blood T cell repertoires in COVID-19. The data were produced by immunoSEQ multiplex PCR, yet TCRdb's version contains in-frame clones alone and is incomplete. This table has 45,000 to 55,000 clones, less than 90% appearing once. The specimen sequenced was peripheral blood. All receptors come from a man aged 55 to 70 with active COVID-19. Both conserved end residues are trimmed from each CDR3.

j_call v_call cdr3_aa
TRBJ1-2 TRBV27 ASSSSGTGFGYT
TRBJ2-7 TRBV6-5 ASSSGRLSSYEQY
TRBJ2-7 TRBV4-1 ASSSGQSYEQY
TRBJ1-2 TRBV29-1 IPGTGTGIDGYT
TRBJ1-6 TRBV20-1 SASPPIRTANSPLH
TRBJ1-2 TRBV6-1 ASSESSRAGRDYT
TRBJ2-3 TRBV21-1 ASSTGTSGARTDTQY
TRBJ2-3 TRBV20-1 SASKASGTSTDTQY
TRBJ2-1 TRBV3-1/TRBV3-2 ASSQEWSGRAF
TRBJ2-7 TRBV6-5 ASSTGGYEQY
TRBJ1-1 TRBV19 ASSIVGARANTEAF
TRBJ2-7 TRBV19 ASSERLADYEQY
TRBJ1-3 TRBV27 ASSQKFSGNTIY
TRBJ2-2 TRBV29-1 SVVTAMNTGELF
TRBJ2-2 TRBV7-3 ASSLSHSSTGELF
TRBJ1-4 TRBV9 ASSVATGLEKLF
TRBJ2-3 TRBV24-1 ATSQGPDTQY
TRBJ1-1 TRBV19 ASDPQGGTEAF
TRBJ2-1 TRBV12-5 ASGLVQGLATNEQF
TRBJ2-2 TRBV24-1 ATSDPTGKNTGELF
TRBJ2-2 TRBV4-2 ASSQEGPRNTGELF
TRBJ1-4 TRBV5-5 ASSWGTGTANEKLF
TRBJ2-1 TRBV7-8 ASTLLAGGSYNEQF
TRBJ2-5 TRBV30 AWSGIQGLARGETQY